This is a list of T cell receptor beta chains from one sample in a study of blood T cells in healthy people across ages. TCRdb redid the calling of the 5' RACE reads with MiXCR, one entry per CDR3 protein. The sample gives approximately 830,000 distinct CDR3 sequences, approximately 65% of which show up once; about 27% is in the top ten. The sequencing sample was made of blood. These receptors originate from a man aged 25-45 years in good health. CDR3s include the opening cysteine and the closing phenylalanine or tryptophan. The order of the fields is CDR3 protein, J gene, V gene.

CDR3: CASSLTGRSSGYNEQFF
J: TRBJ2-1
V: TRBV7-3

CDR3: CASSWGRLQETQYF
J: TRBJ2-5
V: TRBV7-8

CDR3: CASSSTPRWTYEQYF
J: NA
V: TRBV27

CDR3: CASSSHPSGSGTDTQYF
J: TRBJ2-3
V: TRBV6-2/TRBV6-3

CDR3: CASNPTGPYQETQYF
J: TRBJ2-5
V: TRBV12-3/TRBV12-4

CDR3: CSAAKFNTGELFF
J: TRBJ2-2
V: TRBV20-1

CDR3: CATSGFGGSPLHF
J: TRBJ1-6
V: TRBV15

CDR3: CASSHNSNQPQHF
J: TRBJ1-5
V: TRBV3-1

CDR3: CASSVGLAGDSRQYF
J: TRBJ2-5
V: TRBV9

CDR3: CASNAWGQSTDTQYF
J: TRBJ2-3
V: TRBV5-1

CDR3: CASSPREGAGDEQFF
J: TRBJ2-1
V: TRBV4-3

CDR3: CASCRAQETQYF
J: TRBJ2-5
V: TRBV28

CDR3: CASSQGTTVIYEQYF
J: TRBJ2-7
V: TRBV4-3

CDR3: CASSPNSDTQYF
J: TRBJ2-3
V: TRBV7-3

CDR3: CASRTTGDEQYF
J: TRBJ2-7
V: TRBV12-3/TRBV12-4

CDR3: CASSPNPTRNEQFF
J: TRBJ2-1
V: TRBV7-2

CDR3: CASSQDRFRDLYEQYF
J: NA
V: TRBV4-2

CDR3: CASSREYSGANVLTF
J: TRBJ2-6
V: TRBV12-3/TRBV12-4

CDR3: CASTWAGEKNIQYF
J: TRBJ2-4
V: TRBV7-3

CDR3: CASSQAAIYNEQFF
J: TRBJ2-1
V: TRBV14

CDR3: CASSQEAGYTEQFF
J: TRBJ2-1
V: TRBV3-1

CDR3: CASSLAGAGNYEQYF
J: TRBJ2-7
V: TRBV12-3/TRBV12-4

CDR3: CATRQGDQPQHF
J: TRBJ1-5
V: TRBV10-3

CDR3: CASGSPLHF
J: TRBJ1-6
V: TRBV27

CDR3: CASSWAAAGYEQYF
J: TRBJ2-7
V: TRBV12-3/TRBV12-4

CDR3: CASSFGLQGEAFF
J: TRBJ1-1
V: TRBV3-1

CDR3: CASSLPPSGGRETQYF
J: TRBJ2-5
V: TRBV7-8

CDR3: CASMETGGYQPQHF
J: TRBJ1-5
V: TRBV27

CDR3: CASSFRQGKDEQYF
J: TRBJ2-7
V: TRBV5-1

CDR3: CASSDSDRQEQFF
J: TRBJ2-1
V: TRBV6-2/TRBV6-3

CDR3: CASSLGLAGHEQFF
J: TRBJ2-1
V: TRBV14

CDR3: CASSKSRSDTQYF
J: TRBJ2-3
V: TRBV7-3

CDR3: CSASPRNIQYF
J: TRBJ2-4
V: TRBV20-1

CDR3: CASRRAVNEQFF
J: TRBJ2-1
V: TRBV5-1

CDR3: CAWSRNGVGELFF
J: TRBJ2-2
V: TRBV30

CDR3: CASSLAGSGGYNEQFF
J: TRBJ2-1
V: TRBV7-2

CDR3: CASSFRRELYNEQFF
J: TRBJ2-1
V: TRBV7-2

CDR3: CASSSRGAFSYNEQFF
J: TRBJ2-1
V: TRBV12-3/TRBV12-4

CDR3: CAGSQGGQAYEQYF
J: NA
V: TRBV6-6

CDR3: CSARNSWGPEAFF
J: TRBJ1-1
V: TRBV20-1

CDR3: CASRVTESNSPLHF
J: TRBJ1-6
V: TRBV2